The rows below give T cell receptor beta chains drawn from one sample of a study of cytomegalovirus exposure and HLA in healthy donors. TCRdb's copy holds only in-frame clones and misses some; the assay was immunoSEQ multiplex PCR. Of around 190,000 clones in the sample, over 75% were seen once. Sequencing input: PBMCs. Receptors originate from a woman between 45 and 60 years old in good health and CMV-seronegative. The CDR3 runs from the conserved cysteine through the conserved F or W. A D gene is named only where the DNA matches it firmly. Not all rows give a size; the values are once, few, many and, for expanded clones, a class.

J gene	V gene	D gene	CDR3 length	clone size	CDR3 DNA	CDR3 protein
TRBJ1-5	TRBV28	NA	14	NA	TGTGCCAGCAGTTTGGGGCTAAACAATCAGCCCCAGCATTTT	CASSLGLNNQPQHF
TRBJ1-1	TRBV6-6	NA	12	many	TGTGCCAGCAGTTACTCGAGCACTGAAGCTTTCTTT	CASSYSSTEAFF
TRBJ2-7	TRBV4-3	TRBD2	14	NA	TGCGCCAGCAGCCGCCGGCGGGGGGACTACGAGCAGTACTTC	CASSRRRGDYEQYF
TRBJ1-5	TRBV6-1	TRBD1	12	NA	TGTGCCACCAAACAGGGGACTCAGCCCCAGCATTTT	CATKQGTQPQHF
TRBJ2-7	TRBV28	TRBD1	15	NA	TGTGCCAGCAGTCTCGCCGGGACAGGGACATACGAGCAGTACTTC	CASSLAGTGTYEQYF
TRBJ1-2	TRBV5-8	TRBD1	16	NA	TGTGCCAGCAGCTCCTACTACAGGGGGCGCAACTATGGCTACACCTTC	CASSSYYRGRNYGYTF
TRBJ2-7	TRBV27	TRBD2	15	NA	TGTGCCAGCAGTTCGGGGACTAGCGGGAGATGGGGGCAGTACTTC	CASSSGTSGRWGQYF
TRBJ1-1	TRBV6-4	NA	15	NA	TGTGCCAGCAGTGCAGGGGTCAGGGGGAACACTGAAGCTTTCTTT	CASSAGVRGNTEAFF
TRBJ2-1	TRBV5-4	NA	15	NA	TGTGCCAGCAGCTTGAGCGTGTCCTCCTACAATGAGCAGTTCTTC	CASSLSVSSYNEQFF
TRBJ2-3	TRBV28	NA	15	NA	TGTGCCAGCAGTTCCCCACCAGTGAGCACAGATACGCAGTATTTT	CASSSPPVSTDTQYF
TRBJ2-2	TRBV27	NA	13	NA	TGTGCCAGCAGTTTCACAGTTGGCGGGGAGCTGTTTTTT	CASSFTVGGELFF
TRBJ2-3	TRBV7-2	TRBD2	16	NA	TGTGCCAGCAGCTTAACCCTTCTAGCGGGAGCAGATACGCAGTATTTT	CASSLTLLAGADTQYF
TRBJ2-7	TRBV28	TRBD1	14	NA	TGTGCCAGCAGACGCGGACAGGCCGCCTACGAGCAGTACTTC	CASRRGQAAYEQYF
TRBJ1-2	TRBV28	NA	17	NA	TGTGCCAGCAGTCCTATCTTCAAGACAGGAAGATACTATGGCTACACCTTC	CASSPIFKTGRYYGYTF
TRBJ1-1	TRBV7-9	NA	12	NA	TGTGCCAGCAGCCTGGAGGTAACTGAAGCTTTCTTT	CASSLEVTEAFF
TRBJ2-3	TRBV9	NA	14	NA	TGTGCCAGCACCGCCGGAGGGTTGGCAGATACGCAGTATTTT	CASTAGGLADTQYF
TRBJ2-6	TRBV28	NA	20	NA	TGTGCCAGCAGTTCGCTCTTTGGGTCGGCCGACTGGTCTGGGGCCAACGTCCTGACTTTC	CASSSLFGSADWSGANVLTF
TRBJ1-1	TRBV18	NA	15	NA	TGTGCCAGCTCACCGGAGACAGGCCCTTACACTGAAGCTTTCTTT	CASSPETGPYTEAFF
TRBJ2-7	TRBV7-8	NA	14	NA	TGTGCCAGCAGCTTAGCGGTGGCTCCCTACGAGCAGTACTTC	CASSLAVAPYEQYF
TRBJ1-1	TRBV5-1	NA	14	NA	TGCGCCAGCAGCTTGGCCTCGGGGAACACTGAAGCTTTCTTT	CASSLASGNTEAFF